This T cell receptor (beta chain) was documented in a study of T-cell reconstitution after alpha-beta-depleted transplantation in children. Study results and caveats: Recipient T cells and thymic progenitors that survived were the source of the high TCRbeta diversity seen at day 60 in some patients. Expanded clones from the graft, numbering several hundred, reportedly supplied alpha-beta T cells about two months after transplant. One year after transplant, T-cell counts and diversity came mostly from newly produced T cells.

This clonotype was observed many times. Its target is unknown. The V gene end was trimmed by 8 bases and the J gene end by 4 bases; junction bases not matched to a gene: 1. This CDR3 is built from 12 residues. The germline gives CDR1 MNHEY, CDR2 SVGAGI. Preparation of the TCRbeta library involved a method that used unique molecular identifiers. TCRdb fed the PCR reads into MiXCR, producing one record per CDR3 protein. The data hold roughly 180,000 distinct CDR3 sequences, with around 10% observed a single time. The chain links TRBV6-5 to TRBJ1-2; the match to TRBD1 covers 10 bases. This receptor was obtained from a boy under 10 years old with acute myeloid leukemia, due to receive a stem cell transplant. Sample: PBMCs, taken before TCRalphabeta/CD19-depleted stem cell transplant. The CDR3 reads CASRTGGYGYTF. DNA of the CDR3: TGTGCCAGCCGGACAGGGGGCTATGGCTACACCTTC.